Listed here are 11 T cell receptor beta chains from one sample, sequenced in a study of cytomegalovirus exposure and HLA in healthy donors. Here immunoSEQ multiplex PCR was the method, and the copy in TCRdb shows in-frame clones only, minus some. The sample holds roughly 150,000 clones, 70% to 90% seen once. The specimen was PBMCs. Receptor source: a woman aged 30 to 39 in good health and CMV-seronegative.

This sequence joins TRBV27 and TRBJ1-2, with 9 bases fitting TRBD1. The CDR3 is 14 amino acids. Germline-derived CDR1 and CDR2 are MNHEY and SMNVEV (reference sequence). J was trimmed by 7 bases and V by 1 base; bases with no gene match: 4. CDR3 sequence (DNA): TGTGCCAGCAGTTTATGGGGGACAGGGACTGGCTACACCTTC. Its translation: CASSLWGTGTGYTF.

The rearrangement links TRBV6-6 to TRBJ2-5; D unclear. V was pared by 6 bases and J by 5 bases, with 16 bases between. This CDR3 region has 14 residues. CDR1 and CDR2 from the germline V gene are MNHNY and SVGAGI (reference sequence). The CDR3 sequence is CASSLSMTAETQYF. CDR3 bases: TGTGCCAGCAGCCTTTCCATGACGGCGGAGACCCAGTACTTC.

This chain joins TRBV19 and TRBJ2-1; 14 bases match TRBD2. Trimming removed 4 bases from V and 4 bases from J; junction bases left unmatched: 9. The germline CDR1 and CDR2 sequences are LNHDA and SQIVND (reference sequence). CDR3 length equals 18 residues. The CDR3 DNA is TGTGCCAGTAGTACCAGGACTAGCGGGAGGTTCGCATACAATGAGCAGTTCTTC. This codes for CASSTRTSGRFAYNEQFF.

The chain carries TRBV5-4 and TRBJ2-3, with D perhaps assigned TRBD1 or TRBD2 (5 bases each). In germline, CDR1 is SGHNT, CDR2 YYREEE (reference sequence). V lost 4 bases and J 0 bases, leaving 18 bases between the germline ends. This CDR3 is 17 amino acids long. The CDR3 coding sequence is TGTGCCAGCAGCCGGGACCCCGCCCGGACAAGCACAGATACGCAGTATTTT. Protein sequence: CASSRDPARTSTDTQYF.

The rearrangement joins TRBV6-1 to TRBJ1-2; TRBD1 might be the D (6 bases). From germline, CDR1 is MNHNS and CDR2 SASEGT. V lost 1 base and J 8 bases, leaving 20 bases between the germline ends. This CDR3 is built from 16 residues. The DNA for the CDR3 is TGTGCCAGCAGTGAAGACACCACGAACAGGGTGTCAGGCTACACCTTC. Amino acids: CASSEDTTNRVSGYTF.

The chain employs TRBV7-7 and TRBJ2-5; no reliable D call. CDR1 and CDR2 from the germline V gene are SSHAT and FNYEAQ (reference sequence). This CDR3 has 12 residues. V was trimmed by 5 bases and J by 5 bases, leaving 9 bases between them. CDR3 coding DNA: TGTGCCAGCAGCCGCGATCGGGAGACCCAGTACTTC. Protein product: CASSRDRETQYF. The variable domain in full, completed from reference TRBV7-7 and TRBJ2-5, reads GAGVSQSPRYKVTKRGQDVTLRCDPISSHATLYWYQQALGQGPEFLTYFNYEAQPDKSGLPSDRFSAERPEGSISTLTIQRTEQRDSAMYRCASSRDRETQYFGPGTRLLVL.

This chain joins TRBV7-9 and TRBJ1-4, with 10 positions matching TRBD1. The junction had 3 bases not matched to a gene; V was cut back by 5 bases and J by 0 bases. CDR3 length: 16 amino acids. Looked up from germline, CDR1 is SEHNR and CDR2 is FQNEAQ (reference sequence). CDR3 DNA sequence: TGTGCCAGCAGCGGGACAGGGGTATCAACTAATGAAAAACTGTTTTTT. It yields the protein CASSGTGVSTNEKLFF.

V is TRBV27 and J is TRBJ2-7; TRBD2 matches at 7 bases. The V gene's germline CDR1 is MNHEY and CDR2 SMNVEV (reference sequence). The J segment lost 4 bases and the V segment lost 2 bases, leaving 5 bases of the junction unmatched. This CDR3 spans 14 amino acids. The CDR3, as DNA: TGTGCCAGCAGTTTACAGTCTAGCGGATACGAGCAGTACTTC. Translation gives CASSLQSSGYEQYF.

V and J are TRBV5-5 and TRBJ2-7; D may match TRBD1 or TRBD2 (5 bases each). The V and J ends lost 6 bases and 0 bases respectively, with 19 bases between them. Germline V CDR1 and CDR2: SGHKS, YYEKEE (reference sequence). This CDR3 contains 16 residues. CDR3 sequence (DNA): TGTGCCAGCACCATGCGAGGGGAGATTTCCTCCTACGAGCAGTACTTC. Residues: CASTMRGEISSYEQYF.

The J gene is TRBJ1-2, the V gene TRBV6-5, with D uncertain. The germline CDR1 and CDR2 sequences are MNHEY and SVGAGI. CDR3 length: 15 amino acids. V was pared by 2 bases and J by 0 bases, with 10 bases between. This chain's CDR3 is CASSYVGMANYGYTF. The CDR3 bases are TGTGCCAGCAGTTACGTAGGGATGGCTAACTATGGCTACACCTTC.

The chain links TRBV5-1 to TRBJ2-5, with 9 bases identical to TRBD1. CDR3 length equals 14 residues. V gave up 0 bases and J gave up 5 bases; unmatched junction bases: 2. Germline CDR1 and CDR2: SGHRS and YFSETQ. CDR3 coding DNA: TGCGCCAGCAGCTTGGGACAGGGGGAGGAGACCCAGTACTTC. Residues: CASSLGQGEETQYF. Complete variable domain (other parts from reference TRBV5-1 and TRBJ2-5): KAGVTQTPRYLIKTRGQQVTLSCSPISGHRSVSWYQQTPGQGLQFLFEYFSETQRNKGNFPGRFSGRQFSNSRSEMNVSTLELGDSALYLCASSLGQGEETQYFGPGTRLLVL.